This T cell receptor beta chain was retrieved from a study of T cell responses to AZD1222 COVID-19 vaccine. Findings of the study overall: Breadth and depth of Spike-specific TCRs rose after two AZD1222 doses.

A word on this clone: No antigen is known for it.

V lost 3 bases to trimming and J lost 3 bases, with 12 bases between them. CDR1 is LNHDA and CDR2 is SQIVND in the germline V gene (reference sequence). This CDR3 contains 15 residues. Sequencing was performed with immunoSEQ multiplex PCR; in TCRdb, only in-frame clones are kept and a portion is missing. The sample lists around 150,000 clones, 94% occurring once. The gene calls are TRBV19 and TRBJ1-3; possible D gene TRBD1, 5 bases. The sequenced sample was peripheral blood, obtained on day 0 of AZD1222 vaccination. This sequence was found in an adult in good health. The CDR3 DNA follows: TGTGCCAGTAGTATGCGGCAGGGACTTGGAAACACCATATATTTT. Translated, it gives CASSMRQGLGNTIYF.